Following are 10 T cell receptor beta chains from one sample sequenced in a study of PD-1 blockade in mismatch repair-deficient tumors. Profiled with immunoSEQ multiplex PCR; TCRdb holds only in-frame clones, not every one. The data hold 17,000 or so clones, with approximately 80% observed a single time. Sample: PBMCs, taken 22 weeks after starting pembrolizumab. The receptors come from an adult with mismatch repair-deficient cancer.

A single count supports this clone. V is TRBV28 and J is TRBJ2-2; 12 positions agree with TRBD2. Trimming took 8 bases from V and 4 from J; bases not matched to a gene: 8. The germline V gene has CDR1 MDHEN and CDR2 SYDVKM. The CDR3 length is 16 residues. The CDR3 spells CASEETSGSLTGELFF. The CDR3 region has the DNA TGTGCCAGCGAGGAGACTAGCGGGAGTCTCACCGGGGAGCTGTTTTTT.

This chain connects TRBV5-1 to TRBJ2-1, with TRBD2 identical over 8 bases. With 0 bases clipped from V and 6 bases from J, the junction kept 5 bases outside the gene matches. Germline V gives CDR1 SGHRS, CDR2 YFSETQ. CDR3 length: 15 residues. The CDR3 protein is CASSLARTSGNEQFF. In DNA, the CDR3 is TGCGCCAGCAGCTTGGCCCGAACTAGCGGCAATGAGCAGTTCTTC.

The chain recombines TRBV9 with TRBJ1-5; 7 bases agree with TRBD1. Germline CDR1 and CDR2: SGDLS and YYNGEE. V lost 3 bases, J lost 6 bases, and 9 bases stayed unmatched. The CDR3 extends over 15 amino acids. The CDR3 nucleotides read TGTGCCAGCAGCGCCCAGGGGGAAGTAAGTCAGCCCCAGCATTTT. This sequence encodes CASSAQGEVSQPQHF.

The V call is TRBV6-1, the J call TRBJ2-5, with D unclear. CDR1 is MNHNS, CDR2 SASEGT, per germline. Trimming took 2 bases from V and 5 from J, leaving 6 bases between them. CDR3 length: 12 amino acids. The CDR3 is CASSENRETQYF. CDR3 DNA: TGTGCCAGCAGTGAAAACCGGGAGACCCAGTACTTC.

The chain recombines TRBV30 with TRBJ2-6, with D tentatively TRBD2 (5 bases). Germline V CDR1 and CDR2: GTSNPN, SVGIG (reference sequence). V lost 1 base to trimming and J lost 2 bases, with 6 bases between them. CDR3 size: 14 residues. CDR3 residues: CAWSGGTGANVLTF. CDR3 in DNA: TGTGCCTGGAGTGGAGGGACTGGGGCCAACGTCCTGACTTTC.

The chain links TRBV19 to TRBJ1-1; D gene ambiguous. V lost 5 bases to trimming and J lost 3 bases, with 13 bases between them. The CDR3 is made up of 14 amino acids. CDR1 LNHDA and CDR2 SQIVND come from the germline V gene (reference sequence). This chain's CDR3 is CASSLRERYTEAFF. The CDR3 DNA follows: TGTGCCAGTAGTTTGAGGGAGAGGTACACTGAAGCTTTCTTT.

This clone was found a few times. The chain links TRBV6-5 to TRBJ2-7; maybe TRBD2 (5 bases). The germline CDR1 and CDR2 sequences are MNHEY and SVGAGI. Trimming stripped 0 bases from V and 2 bases from J, with 14 bases between. The CDR3 runs 16 residues. CDR3 sequence reads: CASSYSGNGGAYEQYF. Written as DNA, the CDR3 is TGTGCCAGCAGTTACTCCGGCAATGGAGGTGCCTACGAGCAGTACTTC.

This rearrangement joins TRBV27 to TRBJ2-3; 7 bases fit TRBD2. CDR3 length: 20 residues. After removal of 6 bases from V and 1 base from J, the junction contained 22 bases not matched to a gene. Germline-derived CDR1 and CDR2 are MNHEY and SMNVEV (reference sequence). This chain's CDR3 is CASSPDLDWRAGRGTDTQYF. The DNA for the CDR3 is TGTGCCAGCAGCCCGGACTTGGACTGGCGCGCTGGGAGGGGCACAGATACGCAGTATTTT.

The chain links TRBV4-1 to TRBJ1-1, with 8 bases fitting TRBD1. The CDR3 totals 15 residues. Losses at the gene ends were 0 bases for V and 7 bases for J; bases not matched to a gene: 7. Germline V gives CDR1 MGHRA, CDR2 YSYEKL. The CDR3 DNA follows: TGCGCCAGCAGCCAAGAGACAGGGGCGTGGGATGAAGCTTTCTTT. Translating gives CASSQETGAWDEAFF.

The chain recombines TRBV9 with TRBJ2-2; 12 bases fit TRBD2. CDR1 is SGDLS and CDR2 is YYNGEE in the germline V gene. V gave up 3 bases and J gave up 2 bases; unmatched junction bases: 5. This CDR3 is 17 amino acids long. CDR3 sequence (DNA): TGTGCCAGCAGCGGGCTAGCGGGAGGGACTAACACCGGGGAGCTGTTTTTT. Protein sequence: CASSGLAGGTNTGELFF.